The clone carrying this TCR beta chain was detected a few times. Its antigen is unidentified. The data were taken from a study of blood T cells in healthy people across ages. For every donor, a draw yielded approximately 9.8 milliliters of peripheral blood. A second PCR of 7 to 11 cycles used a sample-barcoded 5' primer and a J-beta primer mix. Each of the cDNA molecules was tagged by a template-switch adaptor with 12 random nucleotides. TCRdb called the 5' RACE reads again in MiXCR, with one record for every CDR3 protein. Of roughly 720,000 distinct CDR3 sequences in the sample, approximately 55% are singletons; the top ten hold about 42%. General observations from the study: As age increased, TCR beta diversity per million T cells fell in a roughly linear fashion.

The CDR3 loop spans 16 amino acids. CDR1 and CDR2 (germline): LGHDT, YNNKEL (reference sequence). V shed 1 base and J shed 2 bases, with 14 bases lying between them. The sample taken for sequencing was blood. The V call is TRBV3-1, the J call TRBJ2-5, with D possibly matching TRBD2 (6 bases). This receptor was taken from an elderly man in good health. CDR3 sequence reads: CASSQAAGTGQETQYF. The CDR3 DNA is TGTGCCAGCAGCCAAGCCGCCGGGACTGGACAAGAGACCCAGTACTTC.